The rows below give T cell receptor beta chains drawn from one sample of a study of siplizumab effects on memory and regulatory T cells. TCRdb keeps only in-frame clones here, not all; method: immunoSEQ multiplex PCR. The data contain more than 60,000 clones, 96% of them seen just once; the ten biggest clones take up around 0.093%. The sample taken for sequencing was naive CD8+ T cells sorted from blood. The receptors here all came from a human donor in good health. Each CDR3 is given without its conserved first and last residue. A D gene is named only where the DNA matches it firmly.

>TRBV19|.|TRBJ2-4
ASSWAGQAKNIQY
>TRBV5-4|.|TRBJ2-7
ASSYGQTTYEQY
>TRBV7-8|TRBD2|TRBJ2-3
ASSLWASGGAANTQY
>TRBV30|TRBD1|TRBJ2-7
AWSLKGGRAYEQY
>TRBV6-6|.|TRBJ2-7
ASSHFPYEQY
>TRBV11-1|.|TRBJ1-1
ASSPVGNTEAF
>TRBV27|.|TRBJ2-5
ASRGDGEETQY
>TRBV19|.|TRBJ2-3
ASSSSVGPPTDTQY
>TRBV25-1|.|TRBJ1-2
ASSEPTSDSPIRGYT
>TRBV19|.|TRBJ1-2
ASSIGYSLLYGYT
>TRBV4-1|.|TRBJ1-1
ASSRPEGAENTEAF
>TRBV10-3|.|TRBJ2-5
AISEAVGSETQY
>TRBV19|.|TRBJ2-3
ASTPSITDTQY
>TRBV4-1|TRBD2|TRBJ2-5
ASSTRLALETQY
>TRBV27|.|TRBJ1-2
ASSQQGWASYGYT
>TRBV7-9|.|TRBJ1-6
ASSSLPGAGSPLH
>TRBV27|.|TRBJ1-1
ASSSGGSAEAF
>TRBV27|.|TRBJ1-6
ASSLQDDSPLH
>TRBV4-1|.|TRBJ2-7
ASSQDSETPSYEQY
>TRBV4-1|.|TRBJ1-1
ASSQPEGMAEAF
>TRBV6-6|.|TRBJ1-3
ASRGFDRPGNTIY
>TRBV4-3|TRBD1|TRBJ2-3
ASSLHRDRVTDTQY
>TRBV7-6|.|TRBJ1-1
ASSFSPYITEGTEAF
>TRBV20-1|.|TRBJ2-7
SARALLEQY
>TRBV28|TRBD1|TRBJ2-5
ASSTGVGETQY
>TRBV2|.|TRBJ2-3
ASSGLAGTDTQY
>TRBV6-4|.|TRBJ1-1
ASSEFGTTEAF
>TRBV7-3|TRBD1|TRBJ1-2
ASSSGQGGGYT
>TRBV19|TRBD1|TRBJ1-1
ASSIGDRGPTEAF
>TRBV23-1|TRBD1|TRBJ1-4
ASSRQGHTTNEKLF
>TRBV14|TRBD2|TRBJ2-7
ASSWGGASYEQY
>TRBV7-2|.|TRBJ2-7
ASSLPPYEQY
>TRBV27|TRBD2|TRBJ2-1
ASSLSSGKTYNEQF
>TRBV27|.|TRBJ2-7
ASSFRVSYEQY
>TRBV2|.|TRBJ1-6
ATSVDSRSYNSPLH
>TRBV6-5|.|TRBJ1-1
ASSPLLDRNTEAF
>TRBV19|TRBD1|TRBJ2-7
ASSYGTGLYEQY
>TRBV11-2|.|TRBJ2-3
ASSPGTKISTDTQY
>TRBV4-1|TRBD1|TRBJ2-1
ASSQGQGYEQF
>TRBV7-6|TRBD1|TRBJ2-7
ASSFTGGEQY
>TRBV29-1|.|TRBJ2-1
SVGSATYEQF
>TRBV27|.|TRBJ2-7
ASSLGTDTYEQY
>TRBV7-2|.|TRBJ2-1
ASSLVGGANNEQF
>TRBV7-2|.|TRBJ2-7
ASSLLGAGHEQY
>TRBV4-3|TRBD2|TRBJ2-5
ASSPGLAGEETQY
>TRBV29-1|.|TRBJ2-7
SVIEGSSYEQY